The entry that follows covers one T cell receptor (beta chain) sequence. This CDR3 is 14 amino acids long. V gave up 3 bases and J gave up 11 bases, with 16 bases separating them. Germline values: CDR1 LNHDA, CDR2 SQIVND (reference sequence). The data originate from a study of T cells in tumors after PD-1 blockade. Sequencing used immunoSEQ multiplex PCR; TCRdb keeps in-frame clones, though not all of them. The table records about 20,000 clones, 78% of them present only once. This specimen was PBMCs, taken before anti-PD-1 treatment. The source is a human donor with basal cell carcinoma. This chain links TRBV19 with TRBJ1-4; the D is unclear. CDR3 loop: CASSIPAQAGKLFF. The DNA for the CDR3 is TGTGCCAGTAGTATTCCCGCCCAAGCCGGGAAACTGTTTTTT.